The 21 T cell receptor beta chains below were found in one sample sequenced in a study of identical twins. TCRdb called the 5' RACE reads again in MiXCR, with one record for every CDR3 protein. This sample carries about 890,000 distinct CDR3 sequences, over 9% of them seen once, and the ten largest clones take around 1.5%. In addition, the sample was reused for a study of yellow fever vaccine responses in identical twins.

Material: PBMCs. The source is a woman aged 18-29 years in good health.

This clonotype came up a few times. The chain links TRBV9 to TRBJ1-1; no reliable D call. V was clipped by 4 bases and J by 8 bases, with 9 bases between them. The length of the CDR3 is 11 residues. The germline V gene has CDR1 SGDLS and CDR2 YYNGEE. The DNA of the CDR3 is TGTGCCAGCAGCCCTCTCAGAGAAGCTTTCTTT. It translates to CASSPLREAFF.

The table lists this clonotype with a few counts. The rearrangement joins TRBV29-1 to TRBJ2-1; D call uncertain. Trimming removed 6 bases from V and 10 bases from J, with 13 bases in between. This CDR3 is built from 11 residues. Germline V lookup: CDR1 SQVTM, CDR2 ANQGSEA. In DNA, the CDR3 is TGCAGCGTCGCGACCTCCGGGGAGCAGTTCTTC. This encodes CSVATSGEQFF.

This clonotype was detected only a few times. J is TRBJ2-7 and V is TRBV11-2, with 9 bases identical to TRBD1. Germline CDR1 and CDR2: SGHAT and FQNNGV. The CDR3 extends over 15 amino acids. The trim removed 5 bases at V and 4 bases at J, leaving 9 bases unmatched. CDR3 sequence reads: CASSIPGQGSYEQYF. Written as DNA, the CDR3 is TGTGCCAGCAGCATCCCGGGACAGGGTTCGTACGAGCAGTACTTC.

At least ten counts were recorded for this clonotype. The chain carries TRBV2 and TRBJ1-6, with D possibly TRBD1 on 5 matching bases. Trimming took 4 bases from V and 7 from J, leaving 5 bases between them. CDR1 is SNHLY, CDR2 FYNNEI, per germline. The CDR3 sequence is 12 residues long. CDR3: CASSGTNSPLHF. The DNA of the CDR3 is TGTGCCAGCAGTGGGACAAATTCACCCCTCCACTTT.

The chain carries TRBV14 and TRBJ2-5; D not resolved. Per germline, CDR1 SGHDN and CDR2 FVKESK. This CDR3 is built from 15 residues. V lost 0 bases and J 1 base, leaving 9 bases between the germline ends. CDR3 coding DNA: TGTGCCAGCAGCCAAGAGGGTACAGCCCAAGAGACCCAGTACTTC. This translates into CASSQEGTAQETQYF. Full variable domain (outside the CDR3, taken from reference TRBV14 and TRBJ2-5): EAGVTQFPSHSVIEKGQTVTLRCDPISGHDNLYWYRRVMGKEIKFLLHFVKESKQDESGMPNNRFLAERTGGTYSTLKVQPAELEDSGVYFCASSQEGTAQETQYFGPGTRLLVL.

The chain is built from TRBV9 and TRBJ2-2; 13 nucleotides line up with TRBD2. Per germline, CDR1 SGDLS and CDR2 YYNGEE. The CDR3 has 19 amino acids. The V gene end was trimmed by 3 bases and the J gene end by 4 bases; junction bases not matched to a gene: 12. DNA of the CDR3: TGTGCCAGCAGCGACCCCGGACTAGCGGGAGCCCCGAGCACCGGGGAGCTGTTTTTT. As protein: CASSDPGLAGAPSTGELFF.

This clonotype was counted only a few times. CDR3 bases: TGCAGTGCTAGAGACCAGGGTGCCCACCCCTACGAGCAGTACTTC. Its translation: CSARDQGAHPYEQYF. This chain links TRBV20-1 with TRBJ2-7; TRBD1 is a possible D gene (5 bases). CDR1 is DFQATT and CDR2 is SNEGSKA in the germline V gene (reference sequence). Trimming cost V 0 bases and J 2 bases, with 14 bases left between them. The CDR3 is 15 amino acids.

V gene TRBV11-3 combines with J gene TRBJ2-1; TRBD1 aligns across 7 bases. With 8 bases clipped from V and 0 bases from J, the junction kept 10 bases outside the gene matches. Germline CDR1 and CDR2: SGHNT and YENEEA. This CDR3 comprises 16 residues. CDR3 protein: CASSPSGTDSYNEQFF. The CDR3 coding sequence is TGTGCCAGCTCGCCTTCCGGGACAGACTCCTACAATGAGCAGTTCTTC. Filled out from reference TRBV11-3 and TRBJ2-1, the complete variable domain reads EAGVVQSPRYKIIEKKQPVAFWCNPISGHNTLYWYLQNLGQGPELLIRYENEEAVDDSQLPKDRFSAERLKGVDSTLKIQPAELGDSAVYLCASSPSGTDSYNEQFFGPGTRLTVL.

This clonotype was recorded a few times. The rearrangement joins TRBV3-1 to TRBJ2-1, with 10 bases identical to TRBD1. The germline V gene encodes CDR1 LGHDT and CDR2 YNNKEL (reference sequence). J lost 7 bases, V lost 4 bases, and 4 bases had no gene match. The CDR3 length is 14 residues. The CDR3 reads CASSRTGGKNEQFF. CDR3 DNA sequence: TGTGCCAGCAGCCGGACAGGGGGTAAGAATGAGCAGTTCTTC.

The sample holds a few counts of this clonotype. CDR3 coding DNA: TGTGCCACCAGCTCTTTTATGGTCTACACCTTC. Translated: CATSSFMVYTF. J is TRBJ1-2 and V is TRBV15; no clear D. The CDR3 is 11 amino acids. The V end lost 5 bases, the J end lost 10 bases, and 11 bases lay between the germline ends. CDR1 and CDR2 from the germline V gene are LNHNV and YYDKDF (reference sequence).

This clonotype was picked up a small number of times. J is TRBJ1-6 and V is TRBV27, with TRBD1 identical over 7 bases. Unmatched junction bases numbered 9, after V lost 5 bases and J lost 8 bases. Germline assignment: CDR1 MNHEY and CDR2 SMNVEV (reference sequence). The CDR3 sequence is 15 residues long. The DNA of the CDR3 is TGTGCCAGCAGTCCGACAGGGTTTCGGGATTCACCCCTCCACTTT. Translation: CASSPTGFRDSPLHF.

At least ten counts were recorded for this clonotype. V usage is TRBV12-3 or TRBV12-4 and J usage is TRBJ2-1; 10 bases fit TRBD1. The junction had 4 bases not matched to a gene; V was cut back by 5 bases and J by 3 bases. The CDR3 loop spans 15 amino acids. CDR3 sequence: CASSPTGGDYNEQFF. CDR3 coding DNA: TGTGCCAGCAGTCCGACAGGGGGCGACTACAATGAGCAGTTCTTC.

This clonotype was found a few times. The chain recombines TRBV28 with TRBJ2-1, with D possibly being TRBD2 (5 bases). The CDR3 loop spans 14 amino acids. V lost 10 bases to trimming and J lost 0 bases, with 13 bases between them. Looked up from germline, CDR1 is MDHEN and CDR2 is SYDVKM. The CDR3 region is CATSGRNSYNEQFF. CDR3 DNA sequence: TGTGCCACCTCGGGGAGAAACTCCTACAATGAGCAGTTCTTC. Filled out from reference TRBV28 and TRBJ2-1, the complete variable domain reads DVKVTQSSRYLVKRTGEKVFLECVQDMDHENMFWYRQDPGLGLRLIYFSYDVKMKEKGDIPEGYSVSREKKERFSLILESASTNQTSMYLCATSGRNSYNEQFFGPGTRLTVL.

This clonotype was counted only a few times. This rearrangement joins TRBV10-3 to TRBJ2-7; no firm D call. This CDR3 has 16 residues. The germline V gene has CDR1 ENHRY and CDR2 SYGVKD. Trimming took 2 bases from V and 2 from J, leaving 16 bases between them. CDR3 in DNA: TGTGCCATCAGTGAGCCTCTGGGCGCCCGAACCTACGAGCAGTACGTC. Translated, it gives CAISEPLGARTYEQYV.

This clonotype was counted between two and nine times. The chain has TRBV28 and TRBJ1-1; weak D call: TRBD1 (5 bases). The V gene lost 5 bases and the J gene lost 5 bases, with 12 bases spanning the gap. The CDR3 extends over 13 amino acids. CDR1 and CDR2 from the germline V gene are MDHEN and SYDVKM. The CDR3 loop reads CASSPGRETEAFF. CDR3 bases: TGTGCCAGCAGTCCAGGGCGGGAGACTGAAGCTTTCTTT.

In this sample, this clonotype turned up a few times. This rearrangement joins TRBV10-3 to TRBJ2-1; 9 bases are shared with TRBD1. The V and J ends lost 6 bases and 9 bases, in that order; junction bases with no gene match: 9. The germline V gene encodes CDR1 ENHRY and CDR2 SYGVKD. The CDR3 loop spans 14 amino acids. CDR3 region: CAIRVRQGETEQFF. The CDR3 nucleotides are TGTGCCATCAGGGTTAGACAGGGGGAAACTGAGCAGTTCTTC.

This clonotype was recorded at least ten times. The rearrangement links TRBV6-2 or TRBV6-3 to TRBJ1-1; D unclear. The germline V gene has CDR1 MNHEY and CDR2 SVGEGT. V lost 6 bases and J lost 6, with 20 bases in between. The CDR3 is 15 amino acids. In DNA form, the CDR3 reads TGTGCCAGCAGCTCTAAAAGGGATCGACGCGCTGAAGCTTTCTTT. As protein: CASSSKRDRRAEAFF.

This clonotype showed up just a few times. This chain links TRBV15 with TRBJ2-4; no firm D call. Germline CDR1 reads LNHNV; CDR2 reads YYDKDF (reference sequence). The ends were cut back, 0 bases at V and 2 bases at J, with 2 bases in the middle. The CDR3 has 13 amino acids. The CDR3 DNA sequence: TGTGCCACCAGCAGAGACCCCAAAAACATTCAGTACTTC. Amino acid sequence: CATSRDPKNIQYF.

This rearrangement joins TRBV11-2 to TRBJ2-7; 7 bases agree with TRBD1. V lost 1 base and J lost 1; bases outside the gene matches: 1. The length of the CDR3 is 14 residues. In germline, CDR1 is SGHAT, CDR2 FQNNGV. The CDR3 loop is CASSLATGSYEQYV. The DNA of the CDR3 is TGTGCCAGCAGCTTAGCGACAGGGTCCTACGAGCAGTACGTC.

CDR3 bases: TGTGCCAGCGTAGACAGTTACAATGAGCAGTTCTTC. It yields the protein CASVDSYNEQFF. The J gene is TRBJ2-1, the V gene TRBV27; a possible D gene is TRBD1 (5 bases). The germline CDR1 and CDR2 sequences are MNHEY and SMNVEV (reference sequence). This CDR3 comprises 12 residues. Trimming cost V 8 bases and J 4 bases, with 9 bases left between them.

The CDR3 loop is CASSVLGTGYNEQFF. For the CDR3, the DNA is TGTGCCAGCAGCGTATTGGGGACAGGGTACAATGAGCAGTTCTTC. The rearrangement joins TRBV9 to TRBJ2-1; 9 bases are shared with TRBD1. The germline V gene encodes CDR1 SGDLS and CDR2 YYNGEE. CDR3 length equals 15 residues. The junction had 3 bases not matched to a gene; V was cut back by 1 base and J by 4 bases.